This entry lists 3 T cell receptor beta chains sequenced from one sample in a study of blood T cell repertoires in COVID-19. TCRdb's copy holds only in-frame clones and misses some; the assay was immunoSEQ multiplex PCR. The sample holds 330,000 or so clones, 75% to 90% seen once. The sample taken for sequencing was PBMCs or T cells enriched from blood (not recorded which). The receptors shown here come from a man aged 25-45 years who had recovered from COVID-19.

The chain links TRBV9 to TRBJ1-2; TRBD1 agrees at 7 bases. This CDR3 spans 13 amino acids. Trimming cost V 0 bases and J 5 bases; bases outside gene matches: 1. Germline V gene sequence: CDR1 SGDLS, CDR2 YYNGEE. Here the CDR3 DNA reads TGTGCCAGCAGCGTAGCACAGGGGTATGGCTACACCTTC. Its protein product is CASSVAQGYGYTF.

CDR3 sequence: CASSPGDKNEKLFF. The CDR3 bases are TGTGCCAGCAGCCCGGGGGATAAGAATGAAAAACTGTTTTTT. V and J are TRBV7-8 and TRBJ1-4, with a tentative D call TRBD1 (5 bases). CDR1 and CDR2 (germline): SGHVS, FQNEAQ. CDR3 length: 14 amino acids. V was cut by 5 bases and J by 5 bases, with 12 bases left in between.

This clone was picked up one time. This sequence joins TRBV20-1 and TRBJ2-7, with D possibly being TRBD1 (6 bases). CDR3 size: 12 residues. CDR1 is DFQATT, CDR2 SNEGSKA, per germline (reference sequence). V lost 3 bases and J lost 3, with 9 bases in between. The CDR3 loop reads CSASSGVYEQYF. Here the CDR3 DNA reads TGCAGTGCTAGTTCAGGGGTCTACGAGCAGTACTTC.